This TCR beta chain was profiled in a study of radiotherapy plus CTLA-4 blockade in lung cancer. As for the study in general: There were objective responses in 18% of patients, and 30% to 35% had disease control. Study outcomes and limitations: Dynamics of early blood T cell clones, together with interferon-beta, were reportedly the best predictors of response. Clones of tumor-derived TCRs expanded in blood after radiotherapy plus ipilimumab.

In regard to this clone: Its antigen is currently unknown.

Focal radiation plus CTLA-4 blockade with ipilimumab was given to patients with chemo-refractory metastatic non-small-cell lung cancer. TCRdb's table, derived via immunoSEQ multiplex PCR, lists solely in-frame clones and lacks some. The table has roughly 62,000 clones, about 72% seen once; the top ten hold around 2.8%. The receptor's source is a human donor with non-small cell lung cancer who had a complete response to radiotherapy plus ipilimumab. Sequenced material: peripheral blood, taken from a patient treated with radiotherapy plus ipilimumab.

The CDR3 sequence is CASSTTTGNTGELFF. The CDR3 DNA follows: TGTGCCAGCAGCACGACCACAGGGAACACCGGGGAGCTGTTTTTT. The chain has TRBV11-1 and TRBJ2-2; TRBD1 might be the D (5 bases). The length of the CDR3 is 15 residues. V was clipped by 5 bases and J by 1 base, with 11 bases between them. Germline-derived CDR1 and CDR2 are SGHAT and FQDESV (reference sequence).